The clone carrying this TCR beta chain was observed at least ten times. The record originates from a study of T cells in Graves' hyperthyroidism and ophthalmopathy. It was RNA transcripts that yielded the amplified TCR beta CDR3 regions. HTBI primers were employed in a first-round RT-PCR of the TCR CDR3. MiXCR was run by TCRdb on the multiplex PCR reads, yielding one entry per CDR3 protein. The table records about 400,000 distinct CDR3 sequences, approximately 15% of them present only once. No progression to ophthalmopathy during 18 months of follow-up defined stable disease. The diagnostic basis comprised clinical symptoms, serum thyroxine and TRAb, thyroid ultrasound and orbital computed tomography. Around 10 ml fresh peripheral blood yielded the PBMCs. This CDR3 region has 16 residues. Trimming took 1 base from V and 4 from J, leaving 19 bases between them. Germline lookup yields CDR1 DFQATT and CDR2 SNEGSKA (reference sequence).

The clonotype was recovered from a woman between 18 and 30 years old with Graves' hyperthyroidism. Sequenced: blood. The chain couples TRBV20-1 to TRBJ1-2; tentatively, D is TRBD1 (6 bases). This CDR3 is CSARAEQGQTSYGYTF. CDR3 in DNA: TGCAGTGCTAGAGCGGAGCAGGGACAAACCAGCTATGGCTACACCTTC.